These T cell receptor beta chains were read from a single sample in a study of blood T cell repertoires in COVID-19. The method was immunoSEQ multiplex PCR; TCRdb's version includes in-frame clones alone and lacks a portion of them. The table has about 6,000 clones, roughly four fifths seen once. Input material: peripheral blood. Source of these receptors: a man aged 55 to 70 with acute or convalescent COVID-19. Each CDR3 is given with its conserved first and last residue. Each record gives: CDR3 protein, CDR3 DNA, clone size, V gene, J gene, D gene. D genes are given only for firm matches. Not every row has a clone size; where given, it reads once, few, many or a size class.

CAWSAPGMRNTEAFF,TGTGCCTGGAGTGCCCCGGGAATGAGGAACACTGAAGCTTTCTTT,few,TRBV30,TRBJ1-1,NA
CASSLLPGSVYGYTF,TGTGCCAGCAGCTTGTTGCCGGGGAGCGTCTATGGCTACACCTTC,NA,TRBV7-9,TRBJ1-2,NA
CASSRGQVSTYEQYF,TGTGCCAGCAGCCGAGGACAGGTTAGCACCTACGAGCAGTACTTC,NA,TRBV5-6,TRBJ2-7,TRBD1
CASSPRAGGISRSTEAFF,TGTGCCAGCAGCCCCAGGGCCGGGGGGATCTCTCGCAGCACTGAAGCTTTCTTT,few,TRBV9,TRBJ1-1,NA
CASSSQGTAEAFF,TGCGCCAGCAGCTCGCAGGGTACCGCTGAAGCTTTCTTT,few,TRBV5-1,TRBJ1-1,NA
CASSSPGQYQPQHF,TGTGCCAGCAGTTCCCCCGGACAGTATCAGCCCCAGCATTTT,medium-sized,TRBV6-2/TRBV6-3,TRBJ1-5,NA
CASSQDVAGAGNEQFF,TGCGCCAGCAGCCAAGATGTAGCGGGAGCGGGTAATGAGCAGTTCTTC,NA,TRBV4-3,TRBJ2-1,TRBD2
CASRPGTGADNSPLHF,TGTGCCAGCAGGCCAGGGACAGGGGCCGATAATTCACCCCTCCACTTT,NA,TRBV5-5,TRBJ1-6,TRBD1
CSVREQGGSYEQYF,TGCAGCGTAAGGGAACAGGGCGGATCCTACGAGCAGTACTTC,NA,TRBV29-1,TRBJ2-7,NA
CAGRGQGAAGNTIYF,TGTGCCGGAAGGGGACAGGGGGCCGCTGGAAACACCATATATTTT,NA,TRBV30,TRBJ1-3,TRBD1
CASSYGRGYISSTEAFF,TGTGCCAGCAGTTACGGAAGGGGTTACATTAGTTCCACTGAAGCTTTCTTT,NA,TRBV6-2/TRBV6-3,TRBJ1-1,NA
CASSYRAYEQYF,TGTGCCAGCAGTTATCGGGCCTACGAGCAGTACTTC,NA,TRBV6-6,TRBJ2-7,NA
CASSLKGRGNEQYF,TGTGCCAGCAGCTTAAAGGGCAGGGGGAACGAGCAGTACTTC,NA,TRBV7-2,TRBJ2-7,TRBD1